This T cell receptor beta chain was recorded in a study of blood T cell repertoires in COVID-19. Study-level information: The study drew acute and convalescent COVID-19 samples from the United States, Italy and Spain.

Individuals aged roughly 18 to 95 years were recruited from fewer than 25 US areas. Here immunoSEQ multiplex PCR was the method, and the copy in TCRdb shows in-frame clones only, minus some. The data contain about 170,000 clones, 80% to 90% of them singletons. The TCR was taken from a woman in her 50s in a cohort exposed to, infected with or recovered from COVID-19 (not recorded which). The sample taken for sequencing was PBMCs or T cells enriched from blood (not recorded which).

CDR3 in amino acids: CATSRDVEQRGLSYEQYF. The CDR3 DNA reads as TGTGCCACCAGCAGAGATGTAGAGCAGCGGGGGCTCTCCTACGAGCAGTACTTC. V gene TRBV15 combines with J gene TRBJ2-7; 8 positions match TRBD2. Looked up from germline, CDR1 is LNHNV and CDR2 is YYDKDF (reference sequence). J gave up 0 bases and V 0 bases, and 10 bases lay outside the gene matches. The CDR3 length is 18 residues. The whole variable domain, remainder taken from reference TRBV15 and TRBJ2-7, is DAMVIQNPRYQVTQFGKPVTLSCSQTLNHNVMYWYQQKSSQAPKLLFHYYDKDFNNEADTPDNFQSRRPNTSFCFLDIRSPGLGDTAMYLCATSRDVEQRGLSYEQYFGPGTRLTVT.